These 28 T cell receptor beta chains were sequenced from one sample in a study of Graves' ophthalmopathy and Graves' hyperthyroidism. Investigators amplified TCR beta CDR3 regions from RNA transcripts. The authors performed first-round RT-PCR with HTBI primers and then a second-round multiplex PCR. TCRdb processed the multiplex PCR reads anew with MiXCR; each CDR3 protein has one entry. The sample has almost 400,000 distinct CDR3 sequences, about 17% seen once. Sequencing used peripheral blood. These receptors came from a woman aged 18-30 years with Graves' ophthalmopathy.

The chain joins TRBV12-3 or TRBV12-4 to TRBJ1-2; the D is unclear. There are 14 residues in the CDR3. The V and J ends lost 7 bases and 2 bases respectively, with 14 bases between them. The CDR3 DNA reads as TGTGCCAGCAATCCGTTTGGGGAGAACTATGGCTACACCTTC. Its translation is CASNPFGENYGYTF.

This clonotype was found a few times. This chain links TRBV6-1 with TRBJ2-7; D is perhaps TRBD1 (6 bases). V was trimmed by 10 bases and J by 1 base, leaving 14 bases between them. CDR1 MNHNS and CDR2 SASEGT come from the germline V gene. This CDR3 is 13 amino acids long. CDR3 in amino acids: CATSRTASYEQYF. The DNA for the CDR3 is TGTGCCACCTCTAGGACAGCTTCCTACGAGCAGTACTTC.

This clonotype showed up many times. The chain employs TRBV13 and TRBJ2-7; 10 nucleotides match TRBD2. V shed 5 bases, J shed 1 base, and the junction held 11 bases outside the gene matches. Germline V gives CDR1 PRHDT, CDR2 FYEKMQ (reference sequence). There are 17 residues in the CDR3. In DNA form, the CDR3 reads TGTGCCAGCAGCCCCGCGGGAGCGGGGGGGCAGTCCTACGAGCAGTACTTC. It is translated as CASSPAGAGGQSYEQYF.

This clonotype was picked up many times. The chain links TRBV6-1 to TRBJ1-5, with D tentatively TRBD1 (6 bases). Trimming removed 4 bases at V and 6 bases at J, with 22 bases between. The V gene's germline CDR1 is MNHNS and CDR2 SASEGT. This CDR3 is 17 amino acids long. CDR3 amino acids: CASSVAQGVGVPQPQHF. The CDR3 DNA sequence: TGTGCCAGCAGTGTGGCACAGGGTGTGGGGGTCCCTCAGCCCCAGCATTTT.

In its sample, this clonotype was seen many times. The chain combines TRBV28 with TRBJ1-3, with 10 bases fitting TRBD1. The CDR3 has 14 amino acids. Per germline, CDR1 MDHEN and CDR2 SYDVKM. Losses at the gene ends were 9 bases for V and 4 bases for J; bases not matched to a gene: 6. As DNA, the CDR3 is TGTGCCAGTCACGGGACAGGGGCCGGAAACACCATATATTTT. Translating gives CASHGTGAGNTIYF.

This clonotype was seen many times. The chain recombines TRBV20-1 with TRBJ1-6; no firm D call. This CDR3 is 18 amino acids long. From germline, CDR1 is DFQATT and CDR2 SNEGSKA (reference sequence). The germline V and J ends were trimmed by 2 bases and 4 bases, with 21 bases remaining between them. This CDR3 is CSARFAVFRGVYNSPLHF. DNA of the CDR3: TGCAGTGCTAGATTTGCCGTTTTTCGAGGAGTGTATAATTCACCCCTCCACTTT.

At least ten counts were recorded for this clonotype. The CDR3 is CASSLMSGTEAFF. In DNA, the CDR3 is TGTGCCAGCAGTTTGATGTCGGGGACTGAAGCTTTCTTT. The rearrangement joins TRBV12-3 or TRBV12-4 to TRBJ1-1, with D hard to call. Trimming left V 3 bases short and J 5 bases short, with 10 bases between. The CDR3 covers 13 residues.

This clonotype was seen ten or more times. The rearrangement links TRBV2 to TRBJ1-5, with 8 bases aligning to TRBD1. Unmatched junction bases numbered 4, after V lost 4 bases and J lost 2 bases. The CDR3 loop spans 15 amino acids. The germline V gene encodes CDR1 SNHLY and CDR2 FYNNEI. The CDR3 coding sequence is TGTGCCAGCAGTGGCCAGGGACAGGGCAATCAGCCCCAGCATTTT. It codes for CASSGQGQGNQPQHF. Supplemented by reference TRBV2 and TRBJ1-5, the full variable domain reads EPEVTQTPSHQVTQMGQEVILRCVPISNHLYFYWYRQILGQKVEFLVSFYNNEISEKSEIFDDQFSVERPDGSNFTLKIRSTKLEDSAMYFCASSGQGQGNQPQHFGDGTRLSIL.

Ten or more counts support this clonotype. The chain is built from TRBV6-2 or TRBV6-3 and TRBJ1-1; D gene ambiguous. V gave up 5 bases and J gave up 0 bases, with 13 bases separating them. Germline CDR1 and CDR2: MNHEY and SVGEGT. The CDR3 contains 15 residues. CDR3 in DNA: TGTGCCAGCAGTCAGACACTTACGGTGAACACTGAAGCTTTCTTT. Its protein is CASSQTLTVNTEAFF.

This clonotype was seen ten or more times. The CDR3 protein is CASSETMTGYNQPQHF. The CDR3 DNA follows: TGTGCCAGCAGTGAAACGATGACAGGTTACAATCAGCCCCAGCATTTT. V is TRBV6-1 and J is TRBJ1-5; possible D gene TRBD1, 6 bases. The ends were cut back, 2 bases at V and 3 bases at J, with 14 bases in the middle. Germline V gene data show CDR1 as MNHNS and CDR2 as SASEGT. This CDR3 spans 16 amino acids.

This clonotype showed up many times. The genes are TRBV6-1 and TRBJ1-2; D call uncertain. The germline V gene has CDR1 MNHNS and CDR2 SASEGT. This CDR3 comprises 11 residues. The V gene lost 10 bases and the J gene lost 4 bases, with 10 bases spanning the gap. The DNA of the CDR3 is TGTGCCACCTCAGTGGCCTATGGCTACACCTTC. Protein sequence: CATSVAYGYTF.

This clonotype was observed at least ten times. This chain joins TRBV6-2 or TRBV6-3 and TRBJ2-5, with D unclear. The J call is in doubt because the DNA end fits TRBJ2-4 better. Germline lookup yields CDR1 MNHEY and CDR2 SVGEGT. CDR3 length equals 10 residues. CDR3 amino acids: CASSLPIQYF. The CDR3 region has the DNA TGTGCCAGCAGTCTGCCCATTCAGTACTTC.

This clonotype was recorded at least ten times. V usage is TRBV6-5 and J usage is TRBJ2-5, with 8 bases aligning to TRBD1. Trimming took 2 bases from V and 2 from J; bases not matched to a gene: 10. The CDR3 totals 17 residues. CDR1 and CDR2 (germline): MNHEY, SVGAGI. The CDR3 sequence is CASSYLGQGRWQETQYF. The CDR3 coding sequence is TGTGCCAGCAGTTACCTAGGACAGGGCAGGTGGCAAGAGACCCAGTACTTC.

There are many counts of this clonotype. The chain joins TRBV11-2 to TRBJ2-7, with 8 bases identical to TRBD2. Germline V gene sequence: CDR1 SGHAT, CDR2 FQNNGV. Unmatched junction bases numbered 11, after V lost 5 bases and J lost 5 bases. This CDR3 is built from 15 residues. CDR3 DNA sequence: TGTGCCAGCAGCCGCGGCGGGGGGCGAACGGACGAGCAGTACTTC. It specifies CASSRGGGRTDEQYF. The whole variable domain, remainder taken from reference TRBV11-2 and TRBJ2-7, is EAGVAQSPRYKIIEKRQSVAFWCNPISGHATLYWYQQILGQGPKLLIQFQNNGVVDDSQLPKDRFSAERLKGVDSTLKIQPAKLEDSAVYLCASSRGGGRTDEQYFGPGTRLTVT.

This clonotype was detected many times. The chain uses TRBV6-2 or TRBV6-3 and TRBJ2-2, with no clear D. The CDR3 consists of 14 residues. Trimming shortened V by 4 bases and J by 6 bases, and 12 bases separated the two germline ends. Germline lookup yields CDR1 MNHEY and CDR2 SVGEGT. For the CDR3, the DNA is TGTGCCAGCAGTTTCGAGGAGATAGCCGGGGAGCTGTTTTTT. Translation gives CASSFEEIAGELFF.

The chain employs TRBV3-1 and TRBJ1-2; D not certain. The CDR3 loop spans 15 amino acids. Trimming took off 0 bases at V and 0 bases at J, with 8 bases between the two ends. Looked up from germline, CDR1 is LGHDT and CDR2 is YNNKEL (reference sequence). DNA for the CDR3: TGTGCCAGCAGCCAAGATAAGTTTTCTAACTATGGCTACACCTTC. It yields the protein CASSQDKFSNYGYTF.

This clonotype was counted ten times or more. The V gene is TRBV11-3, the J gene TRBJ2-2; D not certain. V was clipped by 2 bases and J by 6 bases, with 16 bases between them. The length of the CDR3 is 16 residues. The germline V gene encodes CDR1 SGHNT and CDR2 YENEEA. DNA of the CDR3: TGTGCCAGCAGCTTAAGGATACCCTCACTTGCCGGGGAGCTGTTTTTT. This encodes CASSLRIPSLAGELFF.

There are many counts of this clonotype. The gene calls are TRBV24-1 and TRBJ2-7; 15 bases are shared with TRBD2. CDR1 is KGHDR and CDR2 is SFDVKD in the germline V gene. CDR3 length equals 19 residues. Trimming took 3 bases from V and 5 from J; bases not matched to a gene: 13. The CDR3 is CATSDPPARTSGRANEQYF. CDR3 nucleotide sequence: TGTGCCACCAGTGATCCCCCCGCCCGGACTAGCGGGAGGGCCAACGAGCAGTACTTC.

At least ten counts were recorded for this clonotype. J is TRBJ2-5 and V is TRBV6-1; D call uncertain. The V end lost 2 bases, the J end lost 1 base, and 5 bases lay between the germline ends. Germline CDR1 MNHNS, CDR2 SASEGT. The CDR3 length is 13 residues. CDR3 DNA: TGTGCCAGCAGTGAAAGCCCCCAAGAGACCCAGTACTTC. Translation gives CASSESPQETQYF.

CDR3 loop: CASSIGLGNTEAFF. Here the CDR3 DNA reads TGTGCCAGTAGTATAGGGCTAGGGAACACTGAAGCTTTCTTT. V gene TRBV19 combines with J gene TRBJ1-1; D call uncertain. This CDR3 has 14 amino acids. V was clipped by 1 base and J by 1 base, with 7 bases between them. Germline CDR1 is LNHDA and CDR2 is SQIVND (reference sequence).

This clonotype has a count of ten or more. As DNA, the CDR3 is TGCAGCGCCGGCGTAGACCTTAACACTGAAGCTTTCTTT. Translation: CSAGVDLNTEAFF. V is TRBV29-1 and J is TRBJ1-1; D uncertain. Germline lookup yields CDR1 SQVTM and CDR2 ANQGSEA. This CDR3 has 13 amino acids. V gave up 7 bases and J gave up 2 bases, with 14 bases separating them.

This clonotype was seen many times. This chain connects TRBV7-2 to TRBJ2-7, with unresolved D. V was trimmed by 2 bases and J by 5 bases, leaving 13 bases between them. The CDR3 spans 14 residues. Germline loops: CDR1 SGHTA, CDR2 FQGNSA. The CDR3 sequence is CASSLRVKSHEQYF. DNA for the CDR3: TGTGCCAGCAGCTTAAGGGTCAAGAGTCACGAGCAGTACTTC.

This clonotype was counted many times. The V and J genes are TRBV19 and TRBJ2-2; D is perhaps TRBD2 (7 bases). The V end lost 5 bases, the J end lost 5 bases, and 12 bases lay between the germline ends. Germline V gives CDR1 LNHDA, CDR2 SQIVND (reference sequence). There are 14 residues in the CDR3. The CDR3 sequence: CASSLRGATGELFF. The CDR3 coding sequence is TGTGCCAGTAGTTTACGGGGGGCGACCGGGGAGCTGTTTTTT. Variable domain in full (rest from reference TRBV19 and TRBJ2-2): DGGITQSPKYLFRKEGQNVTLSCEQNLNHDAMYWYRQDPGQGLRLIYYSQIVNDFQKGDIAEGYSVSREKKESFPLTVTSAQKNPTAFYLCASSLRGATGELFFGEGSRLTVL.

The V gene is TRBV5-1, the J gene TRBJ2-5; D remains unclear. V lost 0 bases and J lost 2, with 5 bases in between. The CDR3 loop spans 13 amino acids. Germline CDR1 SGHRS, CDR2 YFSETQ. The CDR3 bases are TGCGCCAGCAGCTTGGTACAGCAAGAGACCCAGTACTTC. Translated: CASSLVQQETQYF.

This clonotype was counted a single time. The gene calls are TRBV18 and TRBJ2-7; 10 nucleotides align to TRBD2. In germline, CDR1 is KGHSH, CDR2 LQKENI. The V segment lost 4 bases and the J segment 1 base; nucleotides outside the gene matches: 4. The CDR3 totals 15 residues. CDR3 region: CASSRTSGTSYEQYF. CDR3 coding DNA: TGTGCCAGCTCACGTACTAGCGGGACGTCCTACGAGCAGTACTTC. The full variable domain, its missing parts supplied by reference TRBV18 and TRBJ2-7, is NAGVMQNPRHLVRRRGQEARLRCSPMKGHSHVYWYRQLPEEGLKFMVYLQKENIIDESGMPKERFSAEFPKEGPSILRIQQVVRGDSAAYFCASSRTSGTSYEQYFGPGTRLTVT.

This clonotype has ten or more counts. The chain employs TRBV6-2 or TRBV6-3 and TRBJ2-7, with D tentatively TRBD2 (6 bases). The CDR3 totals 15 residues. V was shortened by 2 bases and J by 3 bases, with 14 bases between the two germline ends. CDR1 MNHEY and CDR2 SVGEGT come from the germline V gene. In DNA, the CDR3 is TGTGCCAGCAGTTACGGTGGGACGGGGGACTACGAGCAGTACTTC. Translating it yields CASSYGGTGDYEQYF.

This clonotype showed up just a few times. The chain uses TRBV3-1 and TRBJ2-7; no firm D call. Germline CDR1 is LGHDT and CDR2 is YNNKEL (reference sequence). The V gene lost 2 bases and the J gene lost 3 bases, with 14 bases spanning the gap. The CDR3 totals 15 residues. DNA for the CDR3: TGTGCCAGCAGCCAAACAAGGGATTCTCTCTACGAGCAGTACTTC. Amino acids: CASSQTRDSLYEQYF.

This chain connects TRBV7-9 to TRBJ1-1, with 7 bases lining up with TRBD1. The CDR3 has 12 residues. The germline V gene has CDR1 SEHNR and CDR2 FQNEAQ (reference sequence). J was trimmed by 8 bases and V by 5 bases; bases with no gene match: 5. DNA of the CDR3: TGTGCCAGCAGCGTCCGGGACAGAGAAGCTTTCTTT. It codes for CASSVRDREAFF.